This TCR beta chain was recovered during a study of cytomegalovirus exposure and HLA in healthy donors. The V gene's germline CDR1 is MNHEY and CDR2 SVGAGI. The CDR3 runs to 15 residues. Use of 60 Vbeta and 13 Jbeta primers characterized the PCR. Generated by immunoSEQ multiplex PCR, the TCRdb table keeps only in-frame clones and is missing some. Its table lists roughly 77,000 clones. Findings and caveats of the study: Common viral pathogens seemed to be connected with several of the most significant clusters, according to a later analysis.

As for this clone: What it recognizes is unknown.

Material for sequencing was PBMCs. This clonotype was sampled from a female donor in good health and CMV-seropositive. The chain has TRBV6-5 and TRBJ2-5, with 8 bases fitting TRBD1. TRBJ2-7 matches the DNA end more closely, so the J call is doubtful. In DNA form, the CDR3 reads TGTGCCAGCAGCTCGAGTGGGACAGGCATATACGAGCAGTACTTC. Protein: CASSSSGTGIYEQYF.